This TCR beta chain was documented in a study of blood T cell repertoires in COVID-19 (dated by TCRdb to 2018 to 2021). Study-level background: The collaborator samples originated in the United States, Italy and Spain and spanned the acute and convalescent phases of COVID-19. The dataset comprised deeply sampled blood TCRbeta repertoires from subjects exposed to, actively infected with, or recovered from COVID-19. Where available, HLA class I and class II types were obtained from metadata supplied by the sample provider rather than from assay-based typing. Samples were obtained from the ongoing ImmuneRACE study (first 160 participants) and from about 1,300 subjects provided by 6 global collaborators. Nearly every sample came with metadata listing a de-identified subject ID, COVID-19 status, age in years and sex. The material from the prospective study consisted of cDNA or gDNA derived from T cells, B-cell-depleted T cells, or PBMCs. The repertoires were released in a freely available public database meant as a resource for research on the immune response to SARS-CoV-2. Overall study results and their limits: The amount of clinical and demographic metadata varied by source and participant and was provided uncurated.

Another Seattle source contributed samples from volunteer blood donors who had recovered from COVID-19. The collaborating institutions used their own protocols to collect whole blood in K2EDTA tubes. For TCRbeta analysis, collaborator samples were shipped as frozen whole blood, as isolated PBMCs, or as DNA extracted from either sample type. TCRbeta CDR3 regions were amplified from genomic DNA using the immunoSEQ Assay, a bias-controlled multiplex PCR. On the authors' methods: The number of nucleated cells in each sample was estimated from the amplification of reference gene primers within the assay. To quantify the absolute abundance of each unique TCRbeta CDR3 rearrangement, sequence reads were collapsed and filtered. For each sample, productive Simpson clonality was calculated as the square root of Simpson's diversity index across productive rearrangements. Here the immuneACCESS table is served through TCRdb, limited to in-frame sequences with V and J called. Missing clones are a known gap in these copies; in checked studies unresolved V genes cover under half, and the rest lacks a known reason. V and J calls plus clone size are reproduced from that table; the DNA served to infer D and trimming. The sample table contains roughly 250,000 clones; only one count was recorded for about nine tenths of them. Together, the top ten hold 7.2% of the sample.

Concerning this clone: It has no known antigen specificity. One base away there is no much larger clone; base qualities are not given.

The receptor was derived from a man aged 60 to 75 who had recovered from COVID-19. The sample comprised peripheral blood.

The encoded CDR3 is CASSPGNSGNYNEQFF. The nucleotide sequence is given as TGTGCCAGCTCACCAGGTAACAGCGGGAACTACAATGAGCAGTTCTTC. The rearrangement joined TRBV18 to TRBJ2-1, with 7 central nucleotides matching TRBD2. The CDR3 numbers 16 residues from cysteine through phenylalanine. This entry keeps only the CDR3 DNA: 48 bases, framed from base 1. As encoded in the germline V gene, CDR1 is KGHSH while CDR2 is LQKENI. V trim: 2 bases; J trim: 3 bases; unmatched bases: 7. Supplemented by the reference TRBV18 and TRBJ2-1 proteins around the CDR3, the complete variable domain is NAGVMQNPRHLVRRRGQEARLRCSPMKGHSHVYWYRQLPEEGLKFMVYLQKENIIDESGMPKERFSAEFPKEGPSILRIQQVVRGDSAAYFCASSPGNSGNYNEQFFGPGTRLTVL.